The next 18 T cell receptor beta chains were all read from a single sample in a study of blood T cell repertoires in COVID-19. The table came from immunoSEQ multiplex PCR; TCRdb's copy has only in-frame clones and leaves some out. Of about 190,000 clones in the sample, more than 70% are singletons; the top ten hold 2.5% to 3.5%. The sample consisted of peripheral blood. All receptors derive from an elderly woman with active or convalescent COVID-19.

The table lists this clone with a few counts. The J gene is TRBJ2-4, the V gene TRBV9; 7 nucleotides match TRBD1. The V and J ends lost 2 bases and 3 bases, in that order; junction bases with no gene match: 5. Germline V gives CDR1 SGDLS, CDR2 YYNGEE. The CDR3 loop spans 15 amino acids. This chain's CDR3 is CASSVGTVDKNIQYF. The DNA of the CDR3 is TGTGCCAGCAGCGTCGGGACAGTGGACAAAAACATTCAGTACTTC.

The genes are TRBV5-6 and TRBJ2-5, with TRBD2 identical over 7 bases. The CDR3 runs to 15 residues. The germline gives CDR1 SGHDT, CDR2 YYEEEE. J lost 0 bases, V lost 5 bases, and 7 bases had no gene match. The CDR3 loop reads CASRKGGGNQETQYF. DNA of the CDR3: TGTGCCAGCAGGAAGGGCGGGGGTAACCAAGAGACCCAGTACTTC.

The rearrangement links TRBV29-1 to TRBJ2-1, with D unclear. Trimming cost V 5 bases and J 4 bases, with 6 bases left between them. The CDR3 covers 11 residues. Germline assignment: CDR1 SQVTM and CDR2 ANQGSEA. This chain's CDR3 is CSVTEYNEQFF. In nucleotides, the CDR3 is TGCAGCGTTACAGAGTACAATGAGCAGTTCTTC.

This clone has only a few counts. The chain uses TRBV5-1 and TRBJ1-1, with a tentative D call TRBD1 (6 bases). Germline V gene data show CDR1 as SGHRS and CDR2 as YFSETQ. V lost 2 bases and J 6 bases, leaving 11 bases between the germline ends. There are 13 residues in the CDR3. For the CDR3, the DNA is TGCGCCAGCAGCTTACAGGGTGGTCCTGAAGCTTTCTTT. It codes for CASSLQGGPEAFF. The complete variable domain, with remaining parts taken from reference TRBV5-1 and TRBJ1-1, reads KAGVTQTPRYLIKTRGQQVTLSCSPISGHRSVSWYQQTPGQGLQFLFEYFSETQRNKGNFPGRFSGRQFSNSRSEMNVSTLELGDSALYLCASSLQGGPEAFFGQGTRLTVV.

The chain couples TRBV5-4 to TRBJ2-7; D possibly corresponds to TRBD1 (5 bases). This CDR3 contains 15 residues. From germline, CDR1 is SGHNT and CDR2 YYREEE (reference sequence). V was cut by 0 bases and J by 4 bases, with 14 bases left in between. CDR3 loop: CASSLASQGNYEQYF. The CDR3 bases are TGTGCCAGCAGCTTGGCCTCTCAGGGTAATTACGAGCAGTACTTC.

V gene TRBV18 combines with J gene TRBJ1-1; no firm D call. Trimming stripped 1 base from V and 7 bases from J, with 10 bases between. CDR3 length: 13 amino acids. CDR1 is KGHSH, CDR2 LQKENI, per germline. For the CDR3, the DNA is TGTGCCAGCTCACCACTCGAGGAAAGTGAAGCTTTCTTT. It is translated as CASSPLEESEAFF.

This chain joins TRBV7-2 and TRBJ1-6, with 8 bases lining up with TRBD1. Per the germline V gene, CDR1 is SGHTA and CDR2 is FQGNSA. V dropped 5 bases and J dropped 8; count of bases not matched to a gene: 8. The CDR3 length is 15 residues. DNA for the CDR3: TGTGCCAGCAGCCAAGGACAGGGAAGTCATTCACCCCTCCACTTT. Amino acids: CASSQGQGSHSPLHF.

The V and J genes are TRBV11-3 and TRBJ2-2; possible D gene TRBD1, 6 bases. CDR1 is SGHNT, CDR2 YENEEA, per germline. V was clipped by 5 bases and J by 0 bases, with 13 bases between them. The CDR3 sequence is 16 residues long. In DNA form, the CDR3 reads TGTGCCAGCAGCCCTGACGGGACATCGAACACCGGGGAGCTGTTTTTT. This translates into CASSPDGTSNTGELFF.

The rearrangement uses TRBV3-1 (or the pseudogene TRBV3-2) and TRBJ1-6; D gene unclear. CDR3 length: 15 residues. With 6 bases removed from V and 9 bases from J, the gap between germline ends came to 18 bases. The germline V gene encodes CDR1 LGHDT and CDR2 YNNKEL (reference sequence). The CDR3 DNA reads TGTGCCAGCAGTCCGTTACAAGGAGGCCGTTCACCCCTCCACTTT. This codes for CASSPLQGGRSPLHF.

V and J are TRBV11-2 and TRBJ2-3, with 7 positions matching TRBD1. In germline, CDR1 is SGHAT, CDR2 FQNNGV. V shed 2 bases, J shed 1 base, and the junction held 9 bases outside the gene matches. The CDR3 has 17 amino acids. In nucleotides, the CDR3 is TGTGCCAGCAGCTTAAACCCGACAGGGTATGGCACAGATACGCAGTATTTT. Translation gives CASSLNPTGYGTDTQYF. Drawing the rest from reference TRBV11-2 and TRBJ2-3, the complete variable domain is EAGVAQSPRYKIIEKRQSVAFWCNPISGHATLYWYQQILGQGPKLLIQFQNNGVVDDSQLPKDRFSAERLKGVDSTLKIQPAKLEDSAVYLCASSLNPTGYGTDTQYFGPGTRLTVL.

This chain links TRBV5-6 with TRBJ2-2; TRBD2 matches at 15 bases. The V and J ends lost 4 bases and 6 bases, in that order; junction bases with no gene match: 4. This CDR3 is built from 16 residues. CDR1 and CDR2 (germline): SGHDT, YYEEEE. CDR3 sequence: CASSLGLAGGAGELFF. The CDR3 DNA sequence: TGTGCCAGCAGCCTAGGACTAGCGGGGGGGGCCGGGGAGCTGTTTTTT.

This chain uses TRBV4-2 with TRBJ2-5; D unresolved. The CDR3 runs 15 residues. V dropped 0 bases and J dropped 1 base, with 9 bases sitting between them. The V gene's germline CDR1 is LGHNA and CDR2 YNFKEQ. CDR3 bases: TGTGCCAGCAGCCAAGATAGATCCGGCCAAGAGACCCAGTACTTC. This encodes CASSQDRSGQETQYF.

The rearrangement uses TRBV28 and TRBJ2-1; 11 bases fit TRBD2. CDR1 and CDR2 from the germline V gene are MDHEN and SYDVKM. J lost 5 bases, V lost 5 bases, and 2 bases had no gene match. The CDR3 is 14 amino acids. CDR3 sequence: CASSIAGGNNEQFF. Here the CDR3 DNA reads TGTGCCAGCAGTATAGCGGGGGGGAACAATGAGCAGTTCTTC.

This sequence joins TRBV21-1 and TRBJ1-2; TRBD1, the D gene given by the table, was not confirmed from the DNA. TRBV21-1 corresponds to a pseudogene. This CDR3 spans 15 amino acids. DNA for the CDR3: TGTGCCAGCAGCCCACGAGGGGACAGTCCGTATGGCTACACCTTC. This encodes CASSPRGDSPYGYTF.

This sequence joins TRBV4-1 and TRBJ1-4; a possible D gene is TRBD1 (6 bases). Trimming cost V 5 bases and J 3 bases, with 16 bases left between them. The CDR3 runs 16 residues. Per germline, CDR1 MGHRA and CDR2 YSYEKL. The CDR3 is CASSVSHRAPNEKLFF. The CDR3 region has the DNA TGCGCCAGCAGCGTATCGCACAGGGCCCCTAATGAAAAACTGTTTTTT.

This rearrangement joins TRBV19 to TRBJ2-2; 8 bases line up with TRBD1. Trimming took 5 bases from V and 1 from J; bases not matched to a gene: 6. The germline CDR1 and CDR2 sequences are LNHDA and SQIVND (reference sequence). CDR3 length: 16 residues. DNA of the CDR3: TGTGCCAGTAGTGCCACCGGGACAGGGAACACCGGGGAGCTGTTTTTT. It specifies CASSATGTGNTGELFF.

The chain joins TRBV19 to TRBJ2-1; TRBD2 matches at 10 bases. The CDR3 length is 15 residues. In germline, CDR1 is LNHDA, CDR2 SQIVND (reference sequence). The V segment lost 9 bases and the J segment 1 base; nucleotides outside the gene matches: 6. CDR3 nucleotides: TGTGCCAGCGGCGGACTAGCGGATTCCTACAATGAGCAGTTCTTC. This sequence encodes CASGGLADSYNEQFF.

The sample holds a few counts of this clone. This chain connects TRBV18 to TRBJ1-1; the D gene is possibly TRBD1 (5 bases). The CDR3 is made up of 16 amino acids. CDR1 KGHSH and CDR2 LQKENI come from the germline V gene. V lost 4 bases and J 1 base, leaving 16 bases between the germline ends. The CDR3 sequence is CASSRAKGRENTEAFF. Written as DNA, the CDR3 is TGTGCCAGCTCACGAGCGAAGGGCAGGGAGAACACTGAAGCTTTCTTT.